This T cell receptor beta chain emerged from a study of CXCR3-negative and CXCR3-positive naive CD8 T cells. Study outcomes and limitations: Naive CXCR3-positive cells had TRB CDR3s more hydrophobic than those of CXCR3-negative naive cells. Both naive subsets, CXCR3-negative and CXCR3-positive, displayed similar TRBV-TRBJ usage, unlike memory cells.

Sorting was done in triplicate for each CD8+ T cell subset (about 280,000 cells each). Naive CD8+ T cells displayed a CD45RO-CCR7+CD27+CD95- phenotype. In the case of this clonotype: Its specificity is not known.

Libraries of TRB cDNA were made by 5' RACE and carried UMIs. TCRdb reworked the 5' RACE reads into one entry per CDR3 protein, no DNA. The sample's table shows some 150,000 distinct CDR3 sequences. The germline CDR1 and CDR2 sequences are SQVTM and ANQGSEA. This CDR3 is built from 15 residues. This clonotype originated in a human donor in good health. Some clones in this sample may be carry-over from other donors' samples. The sequenced sample consisted of naive CXCR3+ CD8+ T cells from blood. Subset given: CD45RO-CCR7+CD27+CD95- naive CD8+ T cells expressing CXCR3 (TNR3+). The chain combines TRBV29-1 with TRBJ2-7; with no DNA, the TCRdb D assignment of TRBD1 cannot be verified. The CDR3 here is CSVGAYRGPGYEQYF.